The 5 T cell receptor beta chains reported below all come from one sample, sequenced in a study of tumor-infiltrating lymphocytes in oesophageal squamous cell carcinoma. TCRdb re-called the PCR reads through MiXCR, storing one row per CDR3 protein. Found here are about 14,000 distinct CDR3 sequences, around 47% of them singletons; the top ten hold more than 40%. Sequenced material: blood. The receptors were gathered from a male donor with esophageal squamous cell carcinoma.

Many counts were recorded for this clonotype. CDR3 sequence: CASSSIWTSLGDGELFF. CDR3 DNA sequence: TGTGCCAGCTCATCAATCTGGACTAGCCTTGGAGACGGGGAGCTGTTTTTT. The V call is TRBV18, the J call TRBJ2-2; TRBD2 agrees at 8 bases. With V trimmed by 5 bases and J by 7 bases, 15 bases remained unmatched. Germline CDR1 reads KGHSH; CDR2 reads LQKENI. The CDR3 spans 17 residues. The complete variable domain, with remaining parts taken from reference TRBV18 and TRBJ2-2, reads NAGVMQNPRHLVRRRGQEARLRCSPMKGHSHVYWYRQLPEEGLKFMVYLQKENIIDESGMPKERFSAEFPKEGPSILRIQQVVRGDSAAYFCASSSIWTSLGDGELFFGEGSRLTVL.

In DNA form, the CDR3 reads TGTGCCAGCAGCCTAGACTCGAGCTCCTACGAGCAGTACTTC. The encoded protein is CASSLDSSSYEQYF. The chain couples TRBV7-2 to TRBJ2-1, with D unresolved. Judging by the DNA end, TRBJ2-7 fits better; the J call may be wrong. CDR3 length: 14 amino acids. Per germline, CDR1 SGHTA and CDR2 FQGNSA.

The sample holds a few counts of this clonotype. The CDR3: CASSFTETQYF. The CDR3 DNA follows: TGTGCCAGCAGCTTTACAGAGACCCAGTACTTC. The chain joins TRBV7-8 to TRBJ2-7; no firm D call. The DNA end favors TRBJ2-5, so the J call may be wrong. The CDR3 sequence is 11 residues long. Germline V gene data show CDR1 as SGHVS and CDR2 as FQNEAQ.

The genes are TRBV12-3 or TRBV12-4 and TRBJ2-7; TRBD2 matches 7 bases. The CDR3 loop spans 15 amino acids. J was trimmed by 7 bases and V by 3 bases; bases with no gene match: 12. The CDR3 region has the DNA TGTGCCAGCAGTTTGTCGAGGGACTACCCGGGGGAGCAGTACTTC. It codes for CASSLSRDYPGEQYF.

This clonotype has at least ten counts. The chain recombines TRBV12-3 or TRBV12-4 with TRBJ2-7; D gene unclear. This CDR3 is 12 amino acids long. Trimming removed 6 bases at V and 3 bases at J, with 9 bases between. CDR3 sequence (DNA): TGTGCCAGCAGAGGTTTTCACTACGAGCAGTACTTC. As protein: CASRGFHYEQYF.